This T cell receptor (beta chain) comes out of a study of cytomegalovirus exposure and HLA in healthy donors. Whole-study results and caveats: For most TCR beta V segments, an earlier analysis put the productive rate at about 87% or about 30% of the time.

A note on this clone: No antigen is known for it.

Amplification used 60 Vbeta primers and 13 Jbeta primers. Only in-frame clones appear in the TCRdb table, and some are missing; sequencing was by immunoSEQ multiplex PCR. The profile shows approximately 74,000 clones, about 60% of them singletons. J was trimmed by 4 bases and V by 4 bases; bases with no gene match: 8. This CDR3 is 16 amino acids long. Germline CDR1 reads SGHRS; CDR2 reads YFSETQ. The origin of this receptor is a man aged 25 to 40 in good health and CMV-seropositive. The rearrangement links TRBV5-1 to TRBJ2-5; 12 positions match TRBD2. Material: PBMCs. The CDR3 nucleotides are TGCGCCAGCAGCCCGGGAGCTAGCGGGGGGGGAGAGACCCAGTACTTC. Residues: CASSPGASGGGETQYF.